Listed below are T cell receptor beta chains from one sample, sequenced in a study of CD8 T cells in cerebrospinal fluid in Alzheimer's disease. TCRdb re-analyzed the 10x single-cell sequencing reads; it lists each CDR3 protein once, without DNA. This listing includes some 1,500 distinct CDR3 sequences. The material sequenced was cerebrospinal fluid. The source is a human donor with mild cognitive impairment. CDR3s include the opening cysteine and the closing phenylalanine or tryptophan. Fields, in order: J gene, clone size, V gene, CDR3 protein. Clone size is shown for a subset of rows, as once, few, many or a class of expanded clone.

j_call: TRBJ2-1; clone_size: .; v_call: TRBV6-1; cdr3_aa: CASSQLGAQYNEQFF
j_call: TRBJ1-4; clone_size: medium-sized; v_call: TRBV9; cdr3_aa: CASSVGGWGNEKLFF
j_call: TRBJ2-2; clone_size: medium-sized; v_call: TRBV5-1; cdr3_aa: CASSLGQGVIFGTGELFF
j_call: TRBJ1-6; clone_size: medium-sized; v_call: TRBV7-3; cdr3_aa: CASSSRQGVGSPLHF
j_call: TRBJ2-5; clone_size: medium-sized; v_call: TRBV4-1; cdr3_aa: CAVPTSGRVETQYF
j_call: TRBJ2-1; clone_size: medium-sized; v_call: TRBV3-1; cdr3_aa: CASSPSGSSYNEQFF
j_call: TRBJ2-3; clone_size: medium-sized; v_call: TRBV7-2; cdr3_aa: CASSPGPWADTQYF
j_call: TRBJ2-4; clone_size: .; v_call: TRBV5-6; cdr3_aa: CASSLSIAKNIQYF
j_call: TRBJ1-1; clone_size: medium-sized; v_call: TRBV29-1; cdr3_aa: CSVDSGANTEAFF
j_call: TRBJ2-2; clone_size: .; v_call: TRBV7-3; cdr3_aa: CASSPTAEGALSGELFF
j_call: TRBJ1-2; clone_size: .; v_call: TRBV11-1; cdr3_aa: CASSQGDYGYTF
j_call: TRBJ1-5; clone_size: medium-sized; v_call: TRBV30; cdr3_aa: CAWSPDRDNQPQHF
j_call: TRBJ1-1; clone_size: medium-sized; v_call: TRBV2; cdr3_aa: CASSSGAVGVNTEAFF
j_call: TRBJ2-3; clone_size: .; v_call: TRBV6-5; cdr3_aa: CASSYGTGGDTQYF
j_call: TRBJ1-3; clone_size: medium-sized; v_call: TRBV6-6; cdr3_aa: CASKNPSGNTIYF
j_call: TRBJ1-1; clone_size: medium-sized; v_call: TRBV4-2; cdr3_aa: CASSQAVDRAYTEAFF
j_call: TRBJ2-3; clone_size: .; v_call: TRBV6-1; cdr3_aa: CASSDMDTQYF
j_call: TRBJ2-1; clone_size: .; v_call: TRBV11-3; cdr3_aa: CASGGAGNEQFF
j_call: TRBJ2-6; clone_size: .; v_call: TRBV6-5; cdr3_aa: CASSYWQGQGAGANVLTF
j_call: TRBJ2-1; clone_size: large; v_call: TRBV6-2/TRBV6-3; cdr3_aa: CASSYNVAGVSGQFF
j_call: TRBJ1-2; clone_size: medium-sized; v_call: TRBV7-9; cdr3_aa: CASSPSSYGYTF
j_call: TRBJ2-1; clone_size: .; v_call: TRBV19; cdr3_aa: CASSTGLVNEQFF
j_call: TRBJ2-1; clone_size: .; v_call: TRBV7-8; cdr3_aa: CASSLELAGVSGQFF
j_call: TRBJ1-2; clone_size: medium-sized; v_call: TRBV2; cdr3_aa: CASSGRGPYGYTF
j_call: TRBJ2-1; clone_size: .; v_call: TRBV27; cdr3_aa: CASSFWRGRNEQFF
j_call: TRBJ1-1; clone_size: medium-sized; v_call: TRBV9; cdr3_aa: CASSVGEVLAEAFF
j_call: TRBJ1-1; clone_size: medium-sized; v_call: TRBV18; cdr3_aa: CASSPQTGYTEAFF
j_call: TRBJ2-6; clone_size: medium-sized; v_call: TRBV7-3; cdr3_aa: CASSRLGSGANVLTF
j_call: TRBJ2-7; clone_size: .; v_call: TRBV6-1; cdr3_aa: CASSRDRASSYEQYF
j_call: TRBJ2-7; clone_size: .; v_call: TRBV19; cdr3_aa: CASSIWLAGEVEQYF
j_call: TRBJ1-1; clone_size: medium-sized; v_call: TRBV7-8; cdr3_aa: CASSRQGNTEAFF
j_call: TRBJ2-7; clone_size: .; v_call: TRBV2; cdr3_aa: CASSPGLAGGKQYF
j_call: TRBJ2-5; clone_size: medium-sized; v_call: TRBV6-6; cdr3_aa: CASSGGSRETQYF
j_call: TRBJ1-1; clone_size: medium-sized; v_call: TRBV5-1; cdr3_aa: CASSTGTGRDEAFF
j_call: TRBJ1-1; clone_size: medium-sized; v_call: TRBV3-1; cdr3_aa: CASSQVIGTGKQNTEAFF
j_call: TRBJ1-2; clone_size: .; v_call: TRBV7-2; cdr3_aa: CASSLAGTGDGYTF
j_call: TRBJ2-3; clone_size: .; v_call: TRBV28; cdr3_aa: CAAGGRTDTQYF
j_call: TRBJ2-6; clone_size: large; v_call: TRBV12-3/TRBV12-4; cdr3_aa: CASSLGRQSGANVLTF
j_call: TRBJ1-5; clone_size: medium-sized; v_call: TRBV2; cdr3_aa: CASSEVGRRTQHF
j_call: TRBJ1-1; clone_size: medium-sized; v_call: TRBV5-6; cdr3_aa: CASSWTGGGTEAFF
j_call: TRBJ2-1; clone_size: medium-sized; v_call: TRBV7-2; cdr3_aa: CASSFGGAQGNEQFF
j_call: TRBJ2-7; clone_size: .; v_call: TRBV14; cdr3_aa: CASSQGVGGLASYEQYF
j_call: TRBJ2-6; clone_size: medium-sized; v_call: TRBV19; cdr3_aa: CASSRNSDGWANVLTF
j_call: TRBJ2-7; clone_size: .; v_call: TRBV6-2/TRBV6-3; cdr3_aa: CASSFRTSGSYEQYF
j_call: TRBJ1-5; clone_size: .; v_call: TRBV6-5; cdr3_aa: CASSYNRGQPQHF
j_call: TRBJ2-1; clone_size: medium-sized; v_call: TRBV20-1; cdr3_aa: CSARGPAGEQFF
j_call: TRBJ1-2; clone_size: .; v_call: TRBV6-1; cdr3_aa: CASSDSVGLNYGYTF
j_call: TRBJ1-6; clone_size: .; v_call: TRBV5-1; cdr3_aa: CASSLDLVSLHF
j_call: TRBJ2-7; clone_size: .; v_call: TRBV20-1; cdr3_aa: CSGYREVNEQYF
j_call: TRBJ1-6; clone_size: .; v_call: TRBV3-1; cdr3_aa: CASSQGALSPLHF
j_call: TRBJ2-6; clone_size: medium-sized; v_call: TRBV3-1; cdr3_aa: CASGGAGANVLTF
j_call: TRBJ2-7; clone_size: .; v_call: TRBV6-1; cdr3_aa: CASSNPGQGGDEQYF
j_call: TRBJ2-3; clone_size: .; v_call: TRBV20-1; cdr3_aa: CSARRPEATDTQYF
j_call: TRBJ2-7; clone_size: medium-sized; v_call: TRBV7-2; cdr3_aa: CASSLGPPEQYF
j_call: TRBJ2-7; clone_size: medium-sized; v_call: TRBV7-8; cdr3_aa: CASSLGEEQYF
j_call: TRBJ2-1; clone_size: medium-sized; v_call: TRBV5-1; cdr3_aa: CASRSGDRLRGEQFF
j_call: TRBJ1-3; clone_size: medium-sized; v_call: TRBV6-5; cdr3_aa: CASSSIRVTASGNTIYF